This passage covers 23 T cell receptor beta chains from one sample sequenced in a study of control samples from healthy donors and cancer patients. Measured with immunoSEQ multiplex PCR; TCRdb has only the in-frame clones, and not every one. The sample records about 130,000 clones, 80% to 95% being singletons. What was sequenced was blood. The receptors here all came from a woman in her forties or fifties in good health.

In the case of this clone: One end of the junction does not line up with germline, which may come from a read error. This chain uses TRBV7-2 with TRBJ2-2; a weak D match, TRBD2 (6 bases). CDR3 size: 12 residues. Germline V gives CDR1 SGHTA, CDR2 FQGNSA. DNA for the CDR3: TGTGCCAGCAGCATAGCGGTCGGGGAGCTGTTTTTT. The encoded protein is CASSIAVGELFF.

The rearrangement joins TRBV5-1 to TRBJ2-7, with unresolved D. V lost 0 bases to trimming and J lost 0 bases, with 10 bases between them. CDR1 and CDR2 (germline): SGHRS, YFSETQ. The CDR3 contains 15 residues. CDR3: CASSLAATSSYEQYF. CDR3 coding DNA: TGCGCCAGCAGCTTGGCAGCCACAAGCTCCTACGAGCAGTACTTC.

The CDR3 here is CASGLMVSYEQYF. The CDR3 DNA follows: TGCGCCAGCGGCCTTATGGTCTCCTACGAGCAGTACTTC. The genes are TRBV4-1 and TRBJ2-7, with no clear D. Looked up from germline, CDR1 is MGHRA and CDR2 is YSYEKL. Deletions cut 8 bases from V and 0 bases from J, with 11 bases between. This CDR3 is built from 13 residues.

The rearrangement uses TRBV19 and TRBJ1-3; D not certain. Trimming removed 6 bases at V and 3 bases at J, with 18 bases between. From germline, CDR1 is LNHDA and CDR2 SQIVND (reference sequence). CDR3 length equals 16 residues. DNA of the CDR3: TGTGCCAGTAGCGCGAGGGTTGGAGCCAGTGGAAACACCATATATTTT. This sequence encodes CASSARVGASGNTIYF.

CDR3 DNA: TGCGCCAGCGGCACAGGGGGCGGAAACATTCAGTACTTC. It codes for CASGTGGGNIQYF. The chain links TRBV5-1 to TRBJ2-4; 9 bases map to TRBD1. With 7 bases clipped from V and 6 bases from J, the junction kept 5 bases outside the gene matches. CDR3 length: 13 amino acids. The germline gives CDR1 SGHRS, CDR2 YFSETQ.

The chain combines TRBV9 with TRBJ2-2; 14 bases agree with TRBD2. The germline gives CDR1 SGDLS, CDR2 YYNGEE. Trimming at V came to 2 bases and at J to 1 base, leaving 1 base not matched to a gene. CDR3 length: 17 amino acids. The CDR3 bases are TGTGCCAGCAGCGTCGGACTAGCGGGGGGGAACACCGGGGAGCTGTTTTTT. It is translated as CASSVGLAGGNTGELFF. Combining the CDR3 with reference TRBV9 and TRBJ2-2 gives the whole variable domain DSGVTQTPKHLITATGQRVTLRCSPRSGDLSVYWYQQSLDQGLQFLIQYYNGEERAKGNILERFSAQQFPDLHSELNLSSLELGDSALYFCASSVGLAGGNTGELFFGEGSRLTVL.

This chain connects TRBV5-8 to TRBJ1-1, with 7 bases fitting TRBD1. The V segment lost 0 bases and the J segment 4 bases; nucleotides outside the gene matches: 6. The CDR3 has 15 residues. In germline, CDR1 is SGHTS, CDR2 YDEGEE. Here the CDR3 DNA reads TGTGCCAGCAGCTTGGTAAGGGGGCGGTTCACTGAAGCTTTCTTT. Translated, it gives CASSLVRGRFTEAFF.

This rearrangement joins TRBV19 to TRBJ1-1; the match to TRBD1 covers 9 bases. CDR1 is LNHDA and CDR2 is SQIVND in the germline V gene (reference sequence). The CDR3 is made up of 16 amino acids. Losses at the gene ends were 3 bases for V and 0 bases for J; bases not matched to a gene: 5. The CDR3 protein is CASSIGTGPMNTEAFF. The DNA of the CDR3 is TGTGCCAGTAGTATCGGGACAGGGCCCATGAACACTGAAGCTTTCTTT.

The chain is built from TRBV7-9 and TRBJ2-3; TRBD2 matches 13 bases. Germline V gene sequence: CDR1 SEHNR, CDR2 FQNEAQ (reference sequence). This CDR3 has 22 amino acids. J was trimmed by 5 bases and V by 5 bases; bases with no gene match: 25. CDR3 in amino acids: CASSIFSLGSWGTSGVQDTQYF. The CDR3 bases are TGTGCCAGCAGCATATTTTCTCTCGGGTCGTGGGGGACTAGCGGGGTTCAAGATACGCAGTATTTT.

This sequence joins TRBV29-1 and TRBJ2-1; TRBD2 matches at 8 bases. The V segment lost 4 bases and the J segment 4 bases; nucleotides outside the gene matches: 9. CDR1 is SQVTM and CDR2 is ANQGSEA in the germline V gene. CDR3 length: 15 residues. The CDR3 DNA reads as TGCAGCGTTGCCCACGGGGGGGTTGTGTACAATGAGCAGTTCTTC. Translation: CSVAHGGVVYNEQFF.

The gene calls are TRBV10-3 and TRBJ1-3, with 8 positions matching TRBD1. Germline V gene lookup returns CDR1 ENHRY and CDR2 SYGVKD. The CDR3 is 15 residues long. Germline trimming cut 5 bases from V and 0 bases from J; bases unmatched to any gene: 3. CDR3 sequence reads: CAISTDRASGNTIYF. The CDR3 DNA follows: TGTGCCATCAGTACGGACAGGGCCTCTGGAAACACCATATATTTT.

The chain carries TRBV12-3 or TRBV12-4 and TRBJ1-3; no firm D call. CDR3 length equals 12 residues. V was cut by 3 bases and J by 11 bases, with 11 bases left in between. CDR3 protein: CASSFRSGAIYF. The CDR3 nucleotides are TGTGCCAGCAGTTTTCGGTCCGGCGCCATATATTTT.

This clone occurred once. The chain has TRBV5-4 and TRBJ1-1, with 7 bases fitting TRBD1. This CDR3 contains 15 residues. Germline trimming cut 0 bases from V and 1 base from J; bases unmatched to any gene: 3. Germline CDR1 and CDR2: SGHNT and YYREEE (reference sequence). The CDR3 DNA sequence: TGTGCCAGCAGCTTGGAGACAGGGAGGAACACTGAAGCTTTCTTT. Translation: CASSLETGRNTEAFF. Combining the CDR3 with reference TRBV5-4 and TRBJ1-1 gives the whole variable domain ETGVTQSPTHLIKTRGQQVTLRCSSQSGHNTVSWYQQALGQGPQFIFQYYREEENGRGNFPPRFSGLQFPNYSSELNVNALELDDSALYLCASSLETGRNTEAFFGQGTRLTVV.

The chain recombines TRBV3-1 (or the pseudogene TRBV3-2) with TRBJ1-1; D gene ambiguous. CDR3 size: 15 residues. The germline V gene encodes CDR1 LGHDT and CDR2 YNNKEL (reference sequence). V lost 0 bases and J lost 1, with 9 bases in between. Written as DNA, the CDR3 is TGTGCCAGCAGCCAAGATCCGAAAGGGAACACTGAAGCTTTCTTT. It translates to CASSQDPKGNTEAFF.

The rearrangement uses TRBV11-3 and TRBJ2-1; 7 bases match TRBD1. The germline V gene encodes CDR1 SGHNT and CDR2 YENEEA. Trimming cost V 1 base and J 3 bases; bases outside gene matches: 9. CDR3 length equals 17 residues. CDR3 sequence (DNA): TGTGCCAGCAGCTTAGTGCTGGACAGGCTCTTCTACAATGAGCAGTTCTTC. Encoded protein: CASSLVLDRLFYNEQFF. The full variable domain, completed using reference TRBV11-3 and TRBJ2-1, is EAGVVQSPRYKIIEKKQPVAFWCNPISGHNTLYWYLQNLGQGPELLIRYENEEAVDDSQLPKDRFSAERLKGVDSTLKIQPAELGDSAVYLCASSLVLDRLFYNEQFFGPGTRLTVL.

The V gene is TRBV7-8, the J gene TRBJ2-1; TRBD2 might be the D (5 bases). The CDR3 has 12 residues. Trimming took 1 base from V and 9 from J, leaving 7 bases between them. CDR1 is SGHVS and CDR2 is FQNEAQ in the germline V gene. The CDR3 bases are TGTGCCAGCAGCTTAGGAGGGAGTGAGCAGTTCTTC. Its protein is CASSLGGSEQFF.

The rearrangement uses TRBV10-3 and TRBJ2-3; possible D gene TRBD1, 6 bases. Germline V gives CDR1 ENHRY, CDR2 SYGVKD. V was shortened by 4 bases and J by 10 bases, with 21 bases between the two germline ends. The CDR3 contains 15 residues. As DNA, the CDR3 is TGTGCCATCAGTGGGCAGGGGAGAGGGGAGTGGCCGCAGTATTTT. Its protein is CAISGQGRGEWPQYF.

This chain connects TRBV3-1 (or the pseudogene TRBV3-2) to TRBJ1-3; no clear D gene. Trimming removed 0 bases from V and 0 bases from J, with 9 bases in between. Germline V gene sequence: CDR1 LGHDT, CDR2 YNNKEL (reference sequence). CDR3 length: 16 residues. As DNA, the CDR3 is TGTGCCAGCAGCCAAGAGCGGAGGTTCTCTGGAAACACCATATATTTT. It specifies CASSQERRFSGNTIYF.

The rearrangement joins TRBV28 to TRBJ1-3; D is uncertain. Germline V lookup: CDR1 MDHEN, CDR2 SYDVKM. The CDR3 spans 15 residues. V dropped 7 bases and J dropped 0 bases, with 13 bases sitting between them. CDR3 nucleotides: TGTGCCAGCACCGAAGCCGGGTCCTCTGGAAACACCATATATTTT. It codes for CASTEAGSSGNTIYF.

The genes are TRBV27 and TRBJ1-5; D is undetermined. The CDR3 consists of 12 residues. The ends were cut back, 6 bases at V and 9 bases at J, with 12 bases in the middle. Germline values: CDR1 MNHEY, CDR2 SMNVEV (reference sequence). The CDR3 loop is CASSDPWGPQHF. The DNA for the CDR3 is TGTGCCAGCAGCGATCCGTGGGGGCCCCAGCATTTT.

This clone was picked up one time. In DNA, the CDR3 is TGCGCCAGCAGCTTGCCGGGCCCAAGGACGAACACTGAAGCTTTCTTT. Residues: CASSLPGPRTNTEAFF. The chain has TRBV5-1 and TRBJ1-1; no firm D call. There are 16 residues in the CDR3. Germline V lookup: CDR1 SGHRS, CDR2 YFSETQ. V lost 1 base to trimming and J lost 1 base, with 14 bases between them.

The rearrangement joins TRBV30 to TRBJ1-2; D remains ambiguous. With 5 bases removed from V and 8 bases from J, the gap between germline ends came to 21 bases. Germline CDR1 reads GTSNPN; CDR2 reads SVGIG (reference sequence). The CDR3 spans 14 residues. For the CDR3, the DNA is TGTGCCTGGGATACGACCCCTGGAGTCGTGGGCTACACCTTC. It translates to CAWDTTPGVVGYTF. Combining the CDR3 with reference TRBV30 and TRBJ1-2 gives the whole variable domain SQTIHQWPATLVQPVGSPLSLECTVEGTSNPNLYWYRQAAGRGLQLLFYSVGIGQISSEVPQNLSASRPQDRQFILSSKKLLLSDSGFYLCAWDTTPGVVGYTFGSGTRLTVV.

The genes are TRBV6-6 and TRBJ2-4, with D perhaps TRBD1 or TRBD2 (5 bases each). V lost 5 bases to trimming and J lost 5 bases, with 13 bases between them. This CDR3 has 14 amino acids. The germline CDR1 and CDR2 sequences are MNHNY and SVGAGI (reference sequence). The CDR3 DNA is TGTGCCAGCAGTCCCGGTCAGGGACAAAACATTCAGTACTTC. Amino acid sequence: CASSPGQGQNIQYF.